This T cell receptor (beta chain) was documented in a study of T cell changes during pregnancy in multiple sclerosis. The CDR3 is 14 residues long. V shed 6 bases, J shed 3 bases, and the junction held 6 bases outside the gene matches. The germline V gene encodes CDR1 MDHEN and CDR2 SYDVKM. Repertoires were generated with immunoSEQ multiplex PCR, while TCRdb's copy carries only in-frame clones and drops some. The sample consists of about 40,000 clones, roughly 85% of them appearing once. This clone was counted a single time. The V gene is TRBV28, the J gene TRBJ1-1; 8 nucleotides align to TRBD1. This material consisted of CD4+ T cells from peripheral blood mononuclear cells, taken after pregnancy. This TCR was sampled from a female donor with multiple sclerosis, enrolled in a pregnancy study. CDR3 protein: CASSSGQADTEAFF. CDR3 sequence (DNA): TGTGCCAGCAGCTCGGGACAGGCGGACACTGAAGCTTTCTTT. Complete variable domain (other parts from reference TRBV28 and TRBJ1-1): DVKVTQSSRYLVKRTGEKVFLECVQDMDHENMFWYRQDPGLGLRLIYFSYDVKMKEKGDIPEGYSVSREKKERFSLILESASTNQTSMYLCASSSGQADTEAFFGQGTRLTVV.